This T cell receptor beta chain was identified during a study of memory CD4+ T cells and cytomegalovirus serostatus. The wider study: Healthy Belgian adult donors included several CMV-positive and 24 CMV-negative people.

Single viable CD3+CD4+CD8-CD45RO+ cells were sorted as the memory CD4+ T cells. The trim removed 5 bases at V and 5 bases at J, leaving 7 bases unmatched. Germline V gene lookup returns CDR1 LNHDA and CDR2 SQIVND (reference sequence). The CDR3 has 14 amino acids. Study results and caveats: CMV serostatus prediction reached median AUC 0.95, or 0.91 with US-trained model. The CMV-associated TCR signature appears largely within the CD4+ memory repertoire.

In the case of this clone: Its target is not known.

Original processing methods: Out-of-frame sequences were removed, leaving around 2,000,000 distinct TCRbeta sequences. Sequencing used immunoSEQ multiplex PCR; TCRdb keeps in-frame clones, though not all of them. V, J and clone size are taken as reported in that table, and D and trimming were inferred from the DNA itself. Of 75,000 to 90,000 clones in the sample, 80% were seen once. The sequence came from an adult in good health and CMV-seronegative. V is TRBV19 and J is TRBJ2-3, with 7 bases lining up with TRBD2. Sequenced: memory CD4+ T cells from blood. CDR3 residues: CASSPSGAGDTQYF. The CDR3, as DNA: TGTGCCAGTAGTCCCAGCGGGGCTGGAGATACGCAGTATTTT. The variable domain in full, with the rest retrieved from reference TRBV19 and TRBJ2-3, is DGGITQSPKYLFRKEGQNVTLSCEQNLNHDAMYWYRQDPGQGLRLIYYSQIVNDFQKGDIAEGYSVSREKKESFPLTVTSAQKNPTAFYLCASSPSGAGDTQYFGPGTRLTVL.